Given below is one T cell receptor beta chain in context. Its cognate antigen is unknown. The sample comes from a study of cytomegalovirus exposure and HLA in healthy donors. Study-wide background: Clustering assigned about four fifths of the approximately 400 genotyped donors to the Caucasian-associated ancestry cluster.

Both 60 Vbeta primers and 13 Jbeta primers went into the PCR. Sequencing used immunoSEQ multiplex PCR; TCRdb keeps in-frame clones, though not all of them. The sample records some 120,000 clones, approximately 87% being singletons. Trimming cost V 5 bases and J 9 bases; bases outside gene matches: 5. Germline CDR1 and CDR2: LNHDA and SQIVND (reference sequence). The CDR3 is 14 amino acids. Regarding the study as a whole: What TCR beta sequences reportedly achieved was accurate prediction of HLA-A and HLA-B alleles in most subjects.

This receptor was taken from a man aged 18-30 years in good health and CMV-seropositive. J is TRBJ1-6 and V is TRBV19; 9 nucleotides align to TRBD1. Material: PBMCs. This chain's CDR3 is CASSETGGGSPLHF. The CDR3 DNA sequence: TGTGCCAGTAGTGAGACAGGGGGGGGTTCACCCCTCCACTTT. Full variable domain (missing parts from reference TRBV19 and TRBJ1-6): DGGITQSPKYLFRKEGQNVTLSCEQNLNHDAMYWYRQDPGQGLRLIYYSQIVNDFQKGDIAEGYSVSREKKESFPLTVTSAQKNPTAFYLCASSETGGGSPLHFGNGTRLTVT.